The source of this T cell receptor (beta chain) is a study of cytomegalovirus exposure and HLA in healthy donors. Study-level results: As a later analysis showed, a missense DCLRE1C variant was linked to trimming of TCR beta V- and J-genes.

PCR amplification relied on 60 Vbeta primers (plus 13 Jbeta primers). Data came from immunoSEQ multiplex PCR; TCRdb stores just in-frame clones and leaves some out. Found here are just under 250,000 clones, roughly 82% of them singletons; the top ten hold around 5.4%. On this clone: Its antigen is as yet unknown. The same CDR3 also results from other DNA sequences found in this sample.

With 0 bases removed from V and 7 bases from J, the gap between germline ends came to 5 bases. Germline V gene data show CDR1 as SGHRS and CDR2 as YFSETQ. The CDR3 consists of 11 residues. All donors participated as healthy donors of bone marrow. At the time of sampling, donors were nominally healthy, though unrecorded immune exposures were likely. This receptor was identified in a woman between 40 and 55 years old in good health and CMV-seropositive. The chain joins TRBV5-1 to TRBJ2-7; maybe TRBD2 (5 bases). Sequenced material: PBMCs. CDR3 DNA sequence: TGCGCCAGCAGCTTGGCGGGGGAGCAGTACTTC. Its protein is CASSLAGEQYF.